Listed here are 17 T cell receptor beta chains from one sample, sequenced in a study of cytomegalovirus exposure and HLA in healthy donors. It was with 60 Vbeta and 13 Jbeta primers that the PCR ran. Sequencing was performed with immunoSEQ multiplex PCR; in TCRdb, only in-frame clones are kept and a portion is missing. The table has 80,000 to 100,000 clones, 81% seen once; the top ten hold under 5.5%. Sequencing used PBMCs. These receptors originate from a middle-aged man in good health and CMV-seropositive.

This rearrangement joins TRBV9 to TRBJ1-2; D might be TRBD1 (5 bases). Germline assignment: CDR1 SGDLS and CDR2 YYNGEE. Trimming removed 6 bases at V and 8 bases at J, with 23 bases between. This CDR3 is built from 15 residues. The CDR3 DNA reads as TGTGCCAGCACACGGGGGTGGGGGGGAAGGCAGGGCTACACCTTC. As protein: CASTRGWGGRQGYTF.

This clone showed up just a few times. V usage is TRBV27 and J usage is TRBJ2-5; D call uncertain. The CDR3 consists of 16 residues. Germline CDR1 MNHEY, CDR2 SMNVEV (reference sequence). Trimming left V 5 bases short and J 5 bases short, with 21 bases between. Written as DNA, the CDR3 is TGTGCCAGCAGTCAATACCCCCGGATTACCAGGGAGACCCAGTACTTC. Translated, it gives CASSQYPRITRETQYF.

The chain recombines TRBV29-1 with TRBJ1-4; D unclear. The germline V and J ends were trimmed by 5 bases and 3 bases, with 13 bases remaining between them. The CDR3 contains 14 residues. Per the germline V gene, CDR1 is SQVTM and CDR2 is ANQGSEA. CDR3 in DNA: TGCAGCGTTTTATTGGGAGGCGCTAATGAAAAACTGTTTTTT. Protein: CSVLLGGANEKLFF. Filled out from reference TRBV29-1 and TRBJ1-4, the complete variable domain reads SAVISQKPSRDICQRGTSLTIQCQVDSQVTMMFWYRQQPGQSLTLIATANQGSEATYESGFVIDKFPISRPNLTFSTLTVSNMSPEDSSIYLCSVLLGGANEKLFFGSGTQLSVL.

The chain recombines TRBV7-6 with TRBJ2-1, with D possibly matching TRBD2 (6 bases). The CDR3 contains 12 residues. Between the trimmed V and J ends, which lost 5 bases and 7 bases, there was a span of 9 bases. CDR1 is SGHVS and CDR2 is FNYEAQ in the germline V gene. Here the CDR3 DNA reads TGTGCCAGCAGCCAACGGGGGAATGAGCAGTTCTTC. Its translation is CASSQRGNEQFF. Supplemented by reference TRBV7-6 and TRBJ2-1, the full variable domain reads GAGVSQSPRYKVTKRGQDVALRCDPISGHVSLYWYRQALGQGPEFLTYFNYEAQQDKSGLPNDRFSAERPEGSISTLTIQRTEQRDSAMYRCASSQRGNEQFFGPGTRLTVL.

This clone has a handful of counts. The chain uses TRBV9 and TRBJ2-7, with TRBD2 matching 13 bases. The germline CDR1 and CDR2 sequences are SGDLS and YYNGEE. The CDR3 contains 15 residues. V shed 4 bases and J 2 bases; nucleotides not matched to a gene: 3. DNA of the CDR3: TGTGCCAGCAGCCTTACTAGCGGGGGGGCCTACGAGCAGTACTTC. Translating it yields CASSLTSGGAYEQYF.

This chain joins TRBV7-9 and TRBJ2-5; 7 bases align to TRBD2. Germline V gene sequence: CDR1 SEHNR, CDR2 FQNEAQ (reference sequence). The CDR3 totals 15 residues. V was clipped by 1 base and J by 5 bases; unmatched bases: 7. CDR3 sequence (DNA): TGTGCCAGCAGCTTAGGGGGCGGGAGCGGGGAGACCCAGTACTTC. Amino acids: CASSLGGGSGETQYF.

The chain recombines TRBV11-2 with TRBJ2-7, with D perhaps TRBD1 (5 bases). The CDR3 runs to 14 residues. The ends were cut back, 3 bases at V and 1 base at J, with 10 bases in the middle. Germline-derived CDR1 and CDR2 are SGHAT and FQNNGV. The CDR3 DNA follows: TGTGCCAGCAGCTTTGACAGACTTTCCTACGAGCAGTACTTC. It encodes CASSFDRLSYEQYF. The complete variable domain, with remaining parts taken from reference TRBV11-2 and TRBJ2-7, reads EAGVAQSPRYKIIEKRQSVAFWCNPISGHATLYWYQQILGQGPKLLIQFQNNGVVDDSQLPKDRFSAERLKGVDSTLKIQPAKLEDSAVYLCASSFDRLSYEQYFGPGTRLTVT.

Only one count was recorded for this clone. Here the CDR3 DNA reads TGTGCCAGCAAGCTACTCAGGGATCCGAACACTGAAGCTTTCTTT. Its translation: CASKLLRDPNTEAFF. The V call is TRBV2, the J call TRBJ1-1, with D perhaps TRBD1 (5 bases). The CDR3 is made up of 15 amino acids. The V end was cut by 7 bases, the J end by 1 base, with 16 bases between. CDR1 and CDR2 (germline): SNHLY, FYNNEI.

The chain employs TRBV6-1 and TRBJ2-7; 7 bases align to TRBD1. This CDR3 contains 14 residues. V gave up 7 bases and J gave up 5 bases; unmatched junction bases: 11. Germline-derived CDR1 and CDR2 are MNHNS and SASEGT. CDR3 residues: CASNDRADRHEQYF. The CDR3 DNA reads as TGTGCCAGCAACGACAGGGCGGACCGACACGAGCAGTACTTC.

The chain joins TRBV5-4 to TRBJ2-2; TRBD2 is a possible D gene (6 bases). This CDR3 is 15 amino acids long. V lost 4 bases, J lost 5 bases, and 15 bases lay in between. The germline CDR1 and CDR2 sequences are SGHNT and YYREEE (reference sequence). The CDR3 coding sequence is TGTGCCAGCAGCCAGTTTAGCGGTTTGACCGGGGAGCTGTTTTTT. Its protein is CASSQFSGLTGELFF.

This sequence joins TRBV7-9 and TRBJ1-2, with 9 bases fitting TRBD1. Germline V lookup: CDR1 SEHNR, CDR2 FQNEAQ (reference sequence). Germline trimming cut 5 bases from V and 0 bases from J; bases unmatched to any gene: 7. This CDR3 has 16 residues. CDR3 DNA sequence: TGTGCCAGCAGCACGCAGGACAGGGGAGCTAACTATGGCTACACCTTC. Translating gives CASSTQDRGANYGYTF. Looking up the rest from reference TRBV7-9 and TRBJ1-2 gives the full variable domain: DTGVSQNPRHKITKRGQNVTFRCDPISEHNRLYWYRQTLGQGPEFLTYFQNEAQLEKSRLLSDRFSAERPKGSFSTLEIQRTEQGDSAMYLCASSTQDRGANYGYTFGSGTRLTVV.

The V gene is TRBV5-1, the J gene TRBJ2-7, with TRBD1 identical over 10 bases. This CDR3 has 16 amino acids. V lost 4 bases, J lost 4 bases, and 11 bases stayed unmatched. Looked up from germline, CDR1 is SGHRS and CDR2 is YFSETQ. CDR3 sequence (DNA): TGCGCCAGCAGCCATAGACGGGACAGGGGACCGTACGAGCAGTACTTC. Amino acids: CASSHRRDRGPYEQYF.

The chain is built from TRBV25-1 and TRBJ1-6; 7 bases line up with TRBD1. The CDR3 runs 15 residues. CDR1 and CDR2 (germline): MGHDK, SYGVNS. J lost 11 bases, V lost 2 bases, and 9 bases had no gene match. CDR3 sequence reads: CASSETGQAYTPLHF. The CDR3 DNA follows: TGTGCCAGCAGTGAAACAGGACAGGCGTATACACCCCTCCACTTT.

This chain links TRBV7-8 with TRBJ2-3; D possibly corresponds to TRBD1 (5 bases). V shed 4 bases and J shed 0 bases, with 8 bases lying between them. CDR1 and CDR2 (germline): SGHVS, FQNEAQ. There are 14 residues in the CDR3. Here the CDR3 reads CASSSQGSTDTQYF. The CDR3 DNA reads as TGTGCCAGCAGCTCGCAGGGAAGCACAGATACGCAGTATTTT.

V usage is TRBV9 and J usage is TRBJ2-7; no reliable D call. Germline loops: CDR1 SGDLS, CDR2 YYNGEE. The CDR3 has 14 residues. Trimming cost V 1 base and J 0 bases, with 8 bases left between them. This CDR3 reads CASSVTAYSYEQYF. The CDR3 nucleotides read TGTGCCAGCAGCGTAACAGCTTACTCCTACGAGCAGTACTTC.

The chain has TRBV5-1 and TRBJ2-3; TRBD1 might be the D (6 bases). Deletions cut 4 bases from V and 4 bases from J, with 19 bases between. This CDR3 comprises 16 residues. CDR1 and CDR2 from the germline V gene are SGHRS and YFSETQ. Here the CDR3 DNA reads TGCGCCAGCAGCAGGGGGTCGAGGGGATGGGCAGATACGCAGTATTTT. Its protein is CASSRGSRGWADTQYF.

V usage is TRBV5-1 and J usage is TRBJ2-1; TRBD1 aligns across 11 bases. Germline loops: CDR1 SGHRS, CDR2 YFSETQ. The V gene end was trimmed by 2 bases and the J gene end by 5 bases; junction bases not matched to a gene: 3. There are 15 residues in the CDR3. In nucleotides, the CDR3 is TGCGCCAGCAGCTTAGGACAGGGGGCGAACAATGAGCAGTTCTTC. As protein: CASSLGQGANNEQFF.